The count of the clone carrying this T cell receptor beta chain is one. These data originate in a study of T cell changes during pregnancy in multiple sclerosis. Assay: immunoSEQ multiplex PCR; the TCRdb copy retains only in-frame clones and omits some. The sample includes under 65,000 clones, 75% to 95% of them seen just once. Sequenced here: peripheral blood, sampled after pregnancy. The origin of this receptor is a female donor in good health, enrolled as a control in a pregnancy study.

This chain's CDR3 is CASSSPIRTGEKLFF. DNA for the CDR3: TGTGCCAGCAGTTCCCCGATCCGGACAGGGGAAAAACTGTTTTTT. This rearrangement joins TRBV6-6 to TRBJ1-4, with 8 bases aligning to TRBD1. The CDR3 spans 15 residues. V trimming: 4 bases; J trimming: 8 bases; junction bases outside the gene matches: 9. Germline assignment: CDR1 MNHNY and CDR2 SVGAGI (reference sequence).